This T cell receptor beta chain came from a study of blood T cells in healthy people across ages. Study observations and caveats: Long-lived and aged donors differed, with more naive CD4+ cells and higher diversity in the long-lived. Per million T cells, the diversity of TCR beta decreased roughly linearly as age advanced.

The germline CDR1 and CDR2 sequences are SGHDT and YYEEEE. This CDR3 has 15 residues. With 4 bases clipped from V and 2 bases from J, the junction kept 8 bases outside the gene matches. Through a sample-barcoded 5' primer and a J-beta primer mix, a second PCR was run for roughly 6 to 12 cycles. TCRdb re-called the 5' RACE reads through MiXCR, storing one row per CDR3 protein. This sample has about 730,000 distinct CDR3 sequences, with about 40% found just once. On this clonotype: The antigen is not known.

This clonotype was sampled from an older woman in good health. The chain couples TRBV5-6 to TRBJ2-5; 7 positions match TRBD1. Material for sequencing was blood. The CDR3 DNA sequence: TGTGCCAGCAGCCGCTTGTGGGGACAGCAAGAGACCCAGTACTTC. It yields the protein CASSRLWGQQETQYF.